Sequencing of this T cell receptor beta chain was carried out in a study of beta chain features in type 1 diabetes. Only one count was recorded for this clone. The antigen is undetermined. Heparinised blood was drawn once per donor, averaging approximately 100 mL. Whole-study results and caveats: Moderately but significantly shorter TCRB CDR3s were found in Type 1 diabetes patients in all four CD4+ subsets.

The V end was cut by 1 base, the J end by 6 bases, with 9 bases between. This CDR3 has 12 amino acids. CDR1 SQVTM and CDR2 ANQGSEA come from the germline V gene. Sequencing targeted expressed TCRB transcripts, as all isolated RNA had been reverse transcribed. Generated by immunoSEQ multiplex PCR, the TCRdb table keeps only in-frame clones and is missing some. The sample lists 60,000 or so clones; approximately 59% were seen once. Sequenced input: Tregs from blood. V usage is TRBV29-1 and J usage is TRBJ1-2, with D maybe TRBD1 (6 bases). This receptor was taken from a woman under 30 in good health. CDR3 sequence (DNA): TGCAGCGTTGAAGGGCAGGGGAATGGCTACACCTTC. Protein sequence: CSVEGQGNGYTF. The complete variable domain, with remaining parts taken from reference TRBV29-1 and TRBJ1-2, reads SAVISQKPSRDICQRGTSLTIQCQVDSQVTMMFWYRQQPGQSLTLIATANQGSEATYESGFVIDKFPISRPNLTFSTLTVSNMSPEDSSIYLCSVEGQGNGYTFGSGTRLTVV.